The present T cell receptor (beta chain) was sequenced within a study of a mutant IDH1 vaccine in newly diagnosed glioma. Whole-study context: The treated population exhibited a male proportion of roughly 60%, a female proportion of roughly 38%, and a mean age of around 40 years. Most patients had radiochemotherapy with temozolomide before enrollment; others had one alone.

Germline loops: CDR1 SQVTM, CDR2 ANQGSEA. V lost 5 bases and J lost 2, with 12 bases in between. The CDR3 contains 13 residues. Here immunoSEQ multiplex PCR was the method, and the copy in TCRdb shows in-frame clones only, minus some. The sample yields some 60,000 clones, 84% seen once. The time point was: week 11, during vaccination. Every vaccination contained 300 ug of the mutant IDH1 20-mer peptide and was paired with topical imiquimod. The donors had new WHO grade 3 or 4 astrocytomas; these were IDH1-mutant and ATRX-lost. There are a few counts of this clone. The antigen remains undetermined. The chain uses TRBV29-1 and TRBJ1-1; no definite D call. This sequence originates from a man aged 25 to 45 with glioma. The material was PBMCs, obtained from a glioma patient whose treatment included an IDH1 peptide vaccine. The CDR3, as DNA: TGCAGCGTTAGTGAGGGCACTAACACTGAAGCTTTCTTT. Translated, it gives CSVSEGTNTEAFF.